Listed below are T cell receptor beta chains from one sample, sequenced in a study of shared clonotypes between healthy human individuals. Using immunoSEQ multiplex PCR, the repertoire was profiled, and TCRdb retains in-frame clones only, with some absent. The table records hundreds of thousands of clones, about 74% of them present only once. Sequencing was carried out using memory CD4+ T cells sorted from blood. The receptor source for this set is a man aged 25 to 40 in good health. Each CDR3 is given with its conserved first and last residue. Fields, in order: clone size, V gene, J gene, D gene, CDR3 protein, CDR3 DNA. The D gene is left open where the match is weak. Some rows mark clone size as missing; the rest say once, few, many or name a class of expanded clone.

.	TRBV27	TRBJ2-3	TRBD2	CASSLNSGPGTDTQYF	TGTGCCAGCAGTCTAAATAGCGGGCCAGGCACAGATACGCAGTATTTT
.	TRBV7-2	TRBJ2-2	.	CASSASGTSNTGELFF	TGTGCCAGCAGCGCCTCCGGGACGTCCAACACCGGGGAGCTGTTTTTT
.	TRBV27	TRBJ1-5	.	CASSLVLSSNQPQHF	TGTGCCAGCAGTTTAGTATTGTCTTCTAATCAGCCCCAGCATTTT
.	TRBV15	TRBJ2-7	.	CATSREKTGRNEQYF	TGTGCCACCAGCAGAGAGAAGACAGGACGAAACGAGCAGTACTTC
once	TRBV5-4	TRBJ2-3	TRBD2	CASSLTAGTTDTQYF	TGTGCCAGCAGCTTGACAGCGGGAACCACAGATACGCAGTATTTT
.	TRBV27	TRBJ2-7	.	CASSFDGVGWGSYEQYF	TGTGCCAGCAGTTTCGATGGGGTGGGGTGGGGGTCCTACGAGCAGTACTTC
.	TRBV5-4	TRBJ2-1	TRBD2	CASSRLARSNNEQFF	TGTGCCAGCAGCAGACTAGCGCGTTCCAACAATGAGCAGTTCTTC
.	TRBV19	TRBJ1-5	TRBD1	CASSITIFGQGNQPQHF	TGTGCCAGTAGTATAACGATATTCGGACAGGGAAATCAGCCCCAGCATTTT
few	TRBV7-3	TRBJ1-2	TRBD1	CASSLDRGLSYTF	TGTGCCAGCAGCTTGGACAGGGGTTTGAGCTACACCTTC
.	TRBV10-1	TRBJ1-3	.	CASSESSAGRNTIYF	TGCGCCAGCAGTGAGTCGTCCGCTGGAAGAAACACCATATATTTT
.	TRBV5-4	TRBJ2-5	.	CASSHNREETQYF	TGTGCCAGCAGCCATAACAGGGAAGAGACCCAGTACTTC
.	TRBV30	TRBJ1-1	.	CARQDTEAFF	TGTGCCCGCCAGGACACTGAAGCTTTCTTT
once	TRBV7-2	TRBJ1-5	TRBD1	CASSLGQGPQHF	TGTGCCAGCAGCTTAGGACAGGGTCCCCAGCATTTT
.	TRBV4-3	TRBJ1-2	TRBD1	CASSQDDRAGGYTF	TGCGCCAGCAGCCAAGACGACAGGGCTGGGGGCTACACCTTC
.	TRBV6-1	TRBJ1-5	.	CASILDSPNQPQHF	TGTGCCAGCATCCTCGACAGCCCCAATCAGCCCCAGCATTTT
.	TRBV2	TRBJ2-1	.	CASIEGSYNEQFF	TGTGCCAGTATCGAGGGCTCCTACAATGAGCAGTTCTTC
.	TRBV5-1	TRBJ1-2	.	CASSPQGNGYTF	TGCGCCAGCAGCCCACAGGGTAATGGCTACACCTTC
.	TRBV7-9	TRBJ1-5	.	CASSLPGNQPQHF	TGTGCCAGCAGCTTACCGGGAAATCAGCCCCAGCATTTT
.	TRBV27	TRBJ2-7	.	CASSLNWVPSNEQYF	TGTGCCAGCAGTTTAAATTGGGTCCCTAGTAACGAGCAGTACTTC
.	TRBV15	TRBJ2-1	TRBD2	CATSRGQTSGSSYNEQFF	TGTGCCACCAGCAGAGGCCAAACTAGCGGGAGCTCCTACAATGAGCAGTTCTTC
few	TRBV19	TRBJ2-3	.	CASSISAVSTDTQYF	TGTGCCAGTAGTATCTCTGCAGTTAGCACAGATACGCAGTATTTT
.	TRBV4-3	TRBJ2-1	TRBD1	CASSDRVGGIYNEQFF	TGCGCCAGCAGCGACAGGGTAGGGGGAATCTACAATGAGCAGTTCTTC
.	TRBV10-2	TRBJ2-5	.	CASSERFQETQYF	TGCGCCAGCAGTGAGCGGTTTCAAGAGACCCAGTACTTC
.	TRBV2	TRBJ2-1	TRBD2	CASSPMSGTSGYNEQFF	TGTGCCAGCAGTCCAATGAGCGGGACTAGCGGGTACAATGAGCAGTTCTTC
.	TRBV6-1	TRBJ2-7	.	CASRSRLDTSREQYF	TGTGCCAGCAGATCGAGATTGGACACTTCTAGGGAGCAGTACTTC
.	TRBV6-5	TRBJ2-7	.	CASSTGSYEQYF	TGTGCCAGCAGCACCGGGAGCTACGAGCAGTACTTC
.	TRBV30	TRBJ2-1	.	CAWSGSLRDTRFF	TGTGCCTGGAGTGGGTCCCTCCGGGACACGCGGTTCTTC
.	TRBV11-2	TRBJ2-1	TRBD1	CASSLDRDRGDNEQFF	TGTGCCAGCAGCTTAGACCGGGACAGGGGAGACAATGAGCAGTTCTTC
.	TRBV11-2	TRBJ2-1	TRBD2	CASSLLAGFDEQFF	TGTGCCAGCAGCTTACTAGCGGGATTCGATGAGCAGTTCTTC
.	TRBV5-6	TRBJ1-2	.	CASSLFIEGYGYTF	TGTGCCAGCAGCTTGTTTATCGAAGGTTACGGCTACACCTTC
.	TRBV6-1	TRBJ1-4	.	CASNPGPSFNEKLFF	TGTGCCAGCAACCCAGGGCCGAGCTTTAATGAAAAACTGTTTTTT
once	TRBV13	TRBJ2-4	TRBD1	CASSLVGTGDKNIQYF	TGTGCCAGCAGCTTAGTTGGGACAGGGGACAAAAACATTCAGTACTTC
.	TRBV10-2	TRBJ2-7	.	CASSNSGSYEQYF	TGCGCCAGCAGTAACAGCGGTTCCTACGAGCAGTACTTC
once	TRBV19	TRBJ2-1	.	CASRSSAREQFF	TGTGCCAGTCGCTCTAGCGCGCGGGAGCAGTTCTTC
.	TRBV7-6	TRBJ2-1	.	CASSLPGEAEQFF	TGTGCCAGCAGCTTACCGGGAGAGGCTGAGCAGTTCTTC
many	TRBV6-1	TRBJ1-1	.	CASSLGTAREAEAFF	TGTGCCAGCAGTCTGGGGACGGCGCGGGAGGCTGAAGCTTTCTTT
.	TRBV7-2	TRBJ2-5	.	CASSLGGGHKETQYF	TGTGCCAGCAGCTTAGGGGGAGGTCACAAAGAGACCCAGTACTTC
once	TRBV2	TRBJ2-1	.	CASRKREGGNEQFF	TGTGCCAGCAGGAAGCGGGAAGGGGGTAATGAGCAGTTCTTC
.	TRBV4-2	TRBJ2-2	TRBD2	CASSPKGGGRTNTGELFF	TGTGCCAGCAGCCCGAAAGGCGGCGGGAGGACGAACACCGGGGAGCTGTTTTTT
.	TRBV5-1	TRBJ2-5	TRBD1	CASSRITGEETQYF	TGCGCCAGCAGCCGTATTACAGGGGAAGAGACCCAGTACTTC
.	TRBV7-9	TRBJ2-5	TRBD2	CASSLSAGVLETQYF	TGTGCCAGCAGCTTATCAGCGGGAGTCTTGGAGACCCAGTACTTC
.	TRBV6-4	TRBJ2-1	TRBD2	CASSDGLAGNYNEQFF	TGTGCCAGCAGTGACGGACTAGCGGGAAACTACAATGAGCAGTTCTTC
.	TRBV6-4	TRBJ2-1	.	CASSPRHGREQFF	TGTGCCAGCAGTCCACGGCACGGGCGGGAGCAGTTCTTC
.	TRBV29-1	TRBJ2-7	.	CSVGRRRGKGHEQYF	TGCAGCGTTGGCCGGCGGCGGGGAAAAGGGCACGAGCAGTACTTC
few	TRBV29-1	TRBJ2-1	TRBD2	CSVDGSGSSEQFF	TGCAGCGTTGACGGTAGCGGGAGTTCTGAGCAGTTCTTC
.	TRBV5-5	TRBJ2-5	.	CASSSGFGETQYF	TGTGCCAGCAGCAGCGGGTTTGGGGAGACCCAGTACTTC
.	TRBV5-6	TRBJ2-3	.	CASSLVRGASTDTQYF	TGTGCCAGCAGCTTGGTTCGAGGGGCTAGCACAGATACGCAGTATTTT
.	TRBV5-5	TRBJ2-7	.	CASSLVPGTTMRSEQYF	TGTGCCAGCAGCTTGGTGCCAGGTACGACAATGCGGAGCGAGCAGTACTTC